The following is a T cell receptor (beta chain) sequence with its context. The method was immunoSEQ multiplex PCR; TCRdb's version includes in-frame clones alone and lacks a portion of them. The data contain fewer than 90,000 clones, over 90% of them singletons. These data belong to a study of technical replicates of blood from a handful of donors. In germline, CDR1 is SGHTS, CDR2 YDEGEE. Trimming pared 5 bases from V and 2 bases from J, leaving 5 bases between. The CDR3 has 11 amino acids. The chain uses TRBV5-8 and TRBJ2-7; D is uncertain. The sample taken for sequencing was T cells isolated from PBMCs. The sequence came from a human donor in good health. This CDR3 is CASRQAYEQYF. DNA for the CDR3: TGTGCCAGCAGGCAGGCCTACGAGCAGTACTTC.